This T cell receptor beta chain was identified in a study of blood T cell repertoires in COVID-19. TCRdb's copy holds only in-frame clones and misses some; the assay was immunoSEQ multiplex PCR. The profile shows just under 60,000 clones, about 80% of them singletons. Germline lookup yields CDR1 LGHDT and CDR2 YNNKEL (reference sequence). The CDR3 has 17 amino acids. The V gene lost 0 bases and the J gene lost 3 bases, with 17 bases spanning the gap. Source material: peripheral blood. The rearrangement joins TRBV3-1 (or the pseudogene TRBV3-2) to TRBJ1-1; the D is unclear. The source is a man older than 75 with COVID-19, enrolled during active disease. DNA of the CDR3: TGTGCCAGCAGCCAAGAACATGGGAGTCTCGGGGACACTGAAGCTTTCTTT. This encodes CASSQEHGSLGDTEAFF.